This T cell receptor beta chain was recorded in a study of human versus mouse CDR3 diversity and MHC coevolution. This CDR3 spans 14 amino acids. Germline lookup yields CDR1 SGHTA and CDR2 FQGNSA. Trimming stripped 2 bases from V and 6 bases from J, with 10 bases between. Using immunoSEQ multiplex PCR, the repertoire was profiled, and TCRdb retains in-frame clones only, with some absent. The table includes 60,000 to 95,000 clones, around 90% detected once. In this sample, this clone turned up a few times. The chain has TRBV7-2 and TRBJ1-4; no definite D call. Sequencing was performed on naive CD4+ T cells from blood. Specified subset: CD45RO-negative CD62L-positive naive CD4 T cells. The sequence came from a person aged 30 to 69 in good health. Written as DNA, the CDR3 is TGTGCCAGCAGCTTAAGACTGAATCATGAAAAACTGTTTTTT. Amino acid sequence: CASSLRLNHEKLFF. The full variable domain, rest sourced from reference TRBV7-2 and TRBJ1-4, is GAGVSQSPSNKVTEKGKDVELRCDPISGHTALYWYRQSLGQGLEFLIYFQGNSAPDKSGLPSDRFSAERTGGSVSTLTIQRTQQEDSAVYLCASSLRLNHEKLFFGSGTQLSVL.